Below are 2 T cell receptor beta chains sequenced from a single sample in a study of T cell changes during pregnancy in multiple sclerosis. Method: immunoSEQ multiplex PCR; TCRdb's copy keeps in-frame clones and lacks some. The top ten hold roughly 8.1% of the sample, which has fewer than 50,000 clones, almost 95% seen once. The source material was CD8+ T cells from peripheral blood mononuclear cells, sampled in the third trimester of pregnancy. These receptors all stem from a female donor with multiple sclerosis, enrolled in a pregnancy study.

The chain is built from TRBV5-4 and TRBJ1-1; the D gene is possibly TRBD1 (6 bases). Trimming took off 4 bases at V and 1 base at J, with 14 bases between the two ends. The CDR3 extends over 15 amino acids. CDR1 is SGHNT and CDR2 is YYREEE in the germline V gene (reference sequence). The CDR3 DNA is TGTGCCAGCAGCCCCTTTCAGGGGACGAACACTGAAGCTTTCTTT. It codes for CASSPFQGTNTEAFF.

CDR3 bases: TGTGCCAGCAGTTTGATCCGGGGAACCACCTACGAGCAGTACTTC. Amino acid sequence: CASSLIRGTTYEQYF. This chain links TRBV27 with TRBJ2-7; a weak D match, TRBD2 (5 bases). V was pared by 3 bases and J by 2 bases, with 14 bases between. Looked up from germline, CDR1 is MNHEY and CDR2 is SMNVEV (reference sequence). This CDR3 comprises 15 residues.